The source of this TCR beta chain is a study of blood T cell repertoires in COVID-19. The protocol was immunoSEQ multiplex PCR, while the TCRdb copy is restricted to in-frame clones and leaves out a portion. The sample comprises 300,000 to 350,000 clones, approximately 86% of which are singletons, and approximately 4.6% rests with the top ten. The CDR3 is 13 amino acids. V lost 1 base and J lost 6; bases outside the gene matches: 2. Germline assignment: CDR1 ENHRY and CDR2 SYGVKD. The sequenced sample was PBMCs or T cells enriched from blood (not recorded which). The chain carries TRBV10-3 and TRBJ1-2; 7 bases line up with TRBD1. The receptor's source is a woman between 40 and 50 years old with acute COVID-19. The CDR3 DNA follows: TGTGCCATCAGTGAGTTCCAGGGGGATGGCTACACCTTC. Translating gives CAISEFQGDGYTF.